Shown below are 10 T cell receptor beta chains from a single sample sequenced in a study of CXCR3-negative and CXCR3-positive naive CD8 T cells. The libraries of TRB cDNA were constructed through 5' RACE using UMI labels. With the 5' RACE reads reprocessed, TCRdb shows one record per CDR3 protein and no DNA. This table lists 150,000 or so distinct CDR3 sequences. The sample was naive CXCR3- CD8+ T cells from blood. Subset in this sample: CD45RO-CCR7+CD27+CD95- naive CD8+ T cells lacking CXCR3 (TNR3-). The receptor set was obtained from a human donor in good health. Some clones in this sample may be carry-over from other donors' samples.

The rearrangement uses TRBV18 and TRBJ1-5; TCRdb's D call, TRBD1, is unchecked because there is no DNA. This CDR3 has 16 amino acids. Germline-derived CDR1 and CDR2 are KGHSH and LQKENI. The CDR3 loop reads CASSPPRDGYNQPQHF. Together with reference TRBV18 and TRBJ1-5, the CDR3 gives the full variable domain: NAGVMQNPRHLVRRRGQEARLRCSPMKGHSHVYWYRQLPEEGLKFMVYLQKENIIDESGMPKERFSAEFPKEGPSILRIQQVVRGDSAAYFCASSPPRDGYNQPQHFGDGTRLSIL.

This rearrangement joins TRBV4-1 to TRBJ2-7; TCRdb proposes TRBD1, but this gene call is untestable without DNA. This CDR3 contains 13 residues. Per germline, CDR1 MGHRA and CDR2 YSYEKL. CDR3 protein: CASSQDNTGEQYF.

Here the CDR3 reads CASSLDRDYGYTF. The genes are TRBV28 and TRBJ1-2; there is no DNA to check the TCRdb D call of TRBD1. CDR1 and CDR2 (germline): MDHEN, SYDVKM. CDR3 length equals 13 residues.

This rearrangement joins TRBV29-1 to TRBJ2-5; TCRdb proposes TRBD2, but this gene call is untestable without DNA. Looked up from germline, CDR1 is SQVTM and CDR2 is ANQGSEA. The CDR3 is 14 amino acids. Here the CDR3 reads CSVLAGLYQETQYF. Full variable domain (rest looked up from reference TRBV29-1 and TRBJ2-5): SAVISQKPSRDICQRGTSLTIQCQVDSQVTMMFWYRQQPGQSLTLIATANQGSEATYESGFVIDKFPISRPNLTFSTLTVSNMSPEDSSIYLCSVLAGLYQETQYFGPGTRLLVL.

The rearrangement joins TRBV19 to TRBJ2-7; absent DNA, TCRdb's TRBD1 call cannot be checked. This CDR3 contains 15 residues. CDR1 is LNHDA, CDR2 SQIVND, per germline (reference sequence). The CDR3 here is CASSLGGRGLGEQYF.

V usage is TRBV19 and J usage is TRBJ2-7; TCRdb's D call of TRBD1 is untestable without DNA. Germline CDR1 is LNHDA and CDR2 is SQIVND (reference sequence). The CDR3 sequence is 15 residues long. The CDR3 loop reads CASSQGGAYTYEQYF.

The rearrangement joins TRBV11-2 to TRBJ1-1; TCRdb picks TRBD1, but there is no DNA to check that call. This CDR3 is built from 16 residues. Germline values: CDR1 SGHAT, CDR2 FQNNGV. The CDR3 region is CASSLNPGDQATEAFF.

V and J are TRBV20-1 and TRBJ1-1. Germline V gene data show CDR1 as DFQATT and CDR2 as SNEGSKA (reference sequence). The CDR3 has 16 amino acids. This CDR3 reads CSARDPGFGGSTEAFF.

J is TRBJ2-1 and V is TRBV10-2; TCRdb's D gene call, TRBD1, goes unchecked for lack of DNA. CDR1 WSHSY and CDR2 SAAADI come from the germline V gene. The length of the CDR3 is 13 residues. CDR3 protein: CASTGTGPNEQFF.

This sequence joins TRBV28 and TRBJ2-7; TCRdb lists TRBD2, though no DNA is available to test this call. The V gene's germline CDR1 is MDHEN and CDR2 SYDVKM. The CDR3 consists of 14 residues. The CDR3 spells CASSELAQGPEQYF.